This TCR beta chain is from a study of cytomegalovirus exposure and HLA in healthy donors. Per the germline V gene, CDR1 is KGHSH and CDR2 is LQKENI. Between the trimmed V and J ends, which lost 6 bases and 7 bases, there was a span of 15 bases. This CDR3 has 13 residues. Primers: 60 Vbeta forward and 13 Jbeta reverse. The protocol was immunoSEQ multiplex PCR, while the TCRdb copy is restricted to in-frame clones and leaves out a portion. The top ten clones hold 6.1% of a sample with approximately 100,000 clones, 65% to 80% of them seen once. Source material: PBMCs. The TCR originated in a woman in her forties or fifties in good health and CMV-seropositive. The chain is built from TRBV18 and TRBJ1-1, with a weak D call TRBD1 (6 bases). The chain's CDR3 is CASSQTGGSEAFF. The CDR3 nucleotides are TGTGCCAGCTCCCAGACAGGCGGCAGTGAAGCTTTCTTT.